This passage covers 20 T cell receptor beta chains from one sample sequenced in a study of cytomegalovirus exposure and HLA in healthy donors. TCRdb keeps only in-frame clones here, not all; method: immunoSEQ multiplex PCR. The sample yields 130,000 or so clones, around 92% seen once. The source material was PBMCs. Source of these receptors: a young man in good health and CMV-seronegative.

This chain connects TRBV28 to TRBJ1-2; TRBD1 is a possible D gene (6 bases). This CDR3 spans 14 amino acids. V was clipped by 6 bases and J by 1 base, with 12 bases between them. CDR1 is MDHEN, CDR2 SYDVKM, per germline. The chain's CDR3 is CASRGRGNNYGYTF. CDR3 nucleotides: TGTGCCAGCAGGGGGAGGGGGAATAACTATGGCTACACCTTC.

J is TRBJ2-5 and V is TRBV28; tentatively, D is TRBD2 (6 bases). V lost 9 bases, J lost 5 bases, and 19 bases lay in between. Germline CDR1 is MDHEN and CDR2 is SYDVKM. The CDR3 has 14 amino acids. The CDR3: CASRTIRGWETQYF. CDR3 sequence (DNA): TGTGCCAGTCGAACTATTCGGGGGTGGGAGACCCAGTACTTC.

This sequence joins TRBV19 and TRBJ2-1; 14 bases are shared with TRBD2. The CDR3 sequence is 18 residues long. The germline V gene has CDR1 LNHDA and CDR2 SQIVND (reference sequence). With V trimmed by 5 bases and J by 1 base, 7 bases remained unmatched. The CDR3 coding sequence is TGTGCCAGTAGTCCGCGACTAGCGGGGGGGCTGTCCTACAATGAGCAGTTCTTC. Residues: CASSPRLAGGLSYNEQFF.

This clone was seen just once. This chain joins TRBV6-5 and TRBJ1-1; D might be TRBD1 (6 bases). The V and J ends lost 7 bases and 4 bases respectively, with 10 bases between them. This CDR3 region has 12 residues. CDR1 and CDR2 (germline): MNHEY, SVGAGI. As DNA, the CDR3 is TGTGCCAGCAAACAGGGCCCCACTGAAGCTTTCTTT. Translation gives CASKQGPTEAFF.

In its sample, this clone was seen once. The same CDR3 arises from other DNA sequences in this sample as well. The chain has TRBV29-1 and TRBJ2-7; TRBD1 might be the D (5 bases). V lost 4 bases, J lost 2 bases, and 12 bases lay in between. CDR3 length: 13 amino acids. Looked up from germline, CDR1 is SQVTM and CDR2 is ANQGSEA. CDR3 sequence reads: CSVAGQGTYEQYF. The CDR3 DNA is TGCAGCGTTGCAGGGCAGGGTACCTACGAGCAGTACTTC.

The J gene is TRBJ2-5, the V gene TRBV9; 8 bases agree with TRBD2. This CDR3 spans 15 amino acids. The V segment lost 0 bases and the J segment 4 bases; nucleotides outside the gene matches: 5. CDR1 is SGDLS, CDR2 YYNGEE, per germline. CDR3 sequence: CASSVGGTSSETQYF. Here the CDR3 DNA reads TGTGCCAGCAGCGTAGGAGGGACTAGTTCAGAGACCCAGTACTTC.

The V and J genes are TRBV9 and TRBJ2-3, with D possibly TRBD2 on 6 matching bases. The CDR3 is made up of 15 amino acids. Trimming removed 4 bases at V and 0 bases at J, with 12 bases between. In germline, CDR1 is SGDLS, CDR2 YYNGEE. The CDR3 region has the DNA TGTGCCAGCAGCCTTAGCGGAGCTAGCACAGATACGCAGTATTTT. Its protein product is CASSLSGASTDTQYF.

The gene calls are TRBV2 and TRBJ2-1; 9 positions match TRBD2. J gave up 7 bases and V 8 bases, and 9 bases lay outside the gene matches. Germline assignment: CDR1 SNHLY and CDR2 FYNNEI. The CDR3 has 14 amino acids. CDR3 amino acids: CASGAGGPRNEQFF. CDR3 in DNA: TGTGCCAGCGGGGCGGGGGGGCCGCGAAATGAGCAGTTCTTC.

The V call is TRBV5-1, the J call TRBJ1-5, with TRBD1 as a possible D gene (6 bases). The V gene's germline CDR1 is SGHRS and CDR2 YFSETQ. The CDR3 covers 15 residues. V was cut by 0 bases and J by 2 bases, with 9 bases left in between. This chain's CDR3 is CASSLGPGGNQPQHF. The CDR3 DNA reads as TGCGCCAGCAGCTTGGGGCCAGGGGGCAATCAGCCCCAGCATTTT.

This clone has a single count. The CDR3 bases are TGTGCCAGCAGCTTACAGGGGGCATCCTACGAGCAGTACTTC. This sequence encodes CASSLQGASYEQYF. This rearrangement joins TRBV5-4 to TRBJ2-7; 9 bases are shared with TRBD1. Trimming took 2 bases from V and 1 from J; bases not matched to a gene: 1. Germline CDR1 SGHNT, CDR2 YYREEE (reference sequence). The CDR3 sequence is 14 residues long.

The J gene is TRBJ2-5, the V gene TRBV9, with 7 bases lining up with TRBD1. Trimming took 4 bases from V and 2 from J; bases not matched to a gene: 8. The CDR3 length is 15 residues. Germline V gene lookup returns CDR1 SGDLS and CDR2 YYNGEE. The CDR3 coding sequence is TGTGCCAGCAGCCCACAGGGGACGGAGCAAGAGACCCAGTACTTC. Protein: CASSPQGTEQETQYF.

The chain has TRBV7-9 and TRBJ2-2; a possible D gene is TRBD2 (5 bases). The V gene lost 5 bases and the J gene lost 7 bases, with 14 bases spanning the gap. CDR1 and CDR2 from the germline V gene are SEHNR and FQNEAQ (reference sequence). The length of the CDR3 is 14 residues. In DNA form, the CDR3 reads TGTGCCAGCAGCCCCTCATTTGAGGGCGGGGAGCTGTTTTTT. Amino acid sequence: CASSPSFEGGELFF.

The rearrangement uses TRBV25-1 and TRBJ2-2, with a tentative D call TRBD1 (6 bases). Germline V gene lookup returns CDR1 MGHDK and CDR2 SYGVNS. Trimming took off 3 bases at V and 4 bases at J, with 21 bases between the two ends. The CDR3 has 18 residues. Here the CDR3 reads CASSDRRTAGLGTGELFF. The CDR3 region has the DNA TGTGCCAGCAGTGATCGTCGGACAGCTGGGTTGGGCACCGGGGAGCTGTTTTTT.

This clone turned up a few times. V is TRBV5-5 and J is TRBJ1-6, with unresolved D. Per germline, CDR1 SGHKS and CDR2 YYEKEE (reference sequence). CDR3 length equals 14 residues. Trimming left V 4 bases short and J 8 bases short, with 13 bases between. The DNA for the CDR3 is TGTGCCAGCAGCCGAGGCCTGAACGATTCACCCCTCCACTTT. Amino acids: CASSRGLNDSPLHF.

This clone was picked up a small number of times. The chain employs TRBV5-1 and TRBJ2-7; weak D call: TRBD1 (7 bases). Between the trimmed V and J ends, which lost 4 bases and 4 bases, there was a span of 15 bases. Germline-derived CDR1 and CDR2 are SGHRS and YFSETQ. This CDR3 has 14 amino acids. CDR3 in DNA: TGCGCCAGCAGCCTACAGGGGACTTCTTACGAGCAGTACTTC. Amino acid sequence: CASSLQGTSYEQYF.

This chain joins TRBV7-6 and TRBJ2-3, with 13 bases that match TRBD2. Germline CDR1 and CDR2: SGHVS and FNYEAQ. Trimming removed 5 bases from V and 5 bases from J; junction bases left unmatched: 7. The CDR3 contains 16 residues. DNA of the CDR3: TGTGCCAGCAGCCCCGGACTAGCGGGGGTGCTAGATACGCAGTATTTT. Translated: CASSPGLAGVLDTQYF. Based on the CDR3 plus reference TRBV7-6 and TRBJ2-3, the full variable domain is GAGVSQSPRYKVTKRGQDVALRCDPISGHVSLYWYRQALGQGPEFLTYFNYEAQQDKSGLPNDRFSAERPEGSISTLTIQRTEQRDSAMYRCASSPGLAGVLDTQYFGPGTRLTVL.

The chain has TRBV28 and TRBJ1-3; D remains ambiguous. Germline V gene sequence: CDR1 MDHEN, CDR2 SYDVKM. The CDR3 spans 14 residues. Trimming left V 3 bases short and J 4 bases short, with 10 bases between. The CDR3 loop is CASSFGDPGNTIYF. The CDR3 bases are TGTGCCAGCAGTTTCGGGGATCCGGGAAACACCATATATTTT.

The CDR3 nucleotides read TGTGCCAGCAGCTTAGGAGGGACAGGGAATTCACCCCTCCACTTT. This sequence encodes CASSLGGTGNSPLHF. This sequence joins TRBV7-9 and TRBJ1-6; 9 nucleotides match TRBD1. V was clipped by 1 base and J by 7 bases; unmatched bases: 2. The CDR3 is 15 amino acids. Germline CDR1 and CDR2: SEHNR and FQNEAQ (reference sequence). The full variable domain, completed using reference TRBV7-9 and TRBJ1-6, is DTGVSQNPRHKITKRGQNVTFRCDPISEHNRLYWYRQTLGQGPEFLTYFQNEAQLEKSRLLSDRFSAERPKGSFSTLEIQRTEQGDSAMYLCASSLGGTGNSPLHFGNGTRLTVT.

The rearrangement links TRBV7-9 to TRBJ2-7; D not resolved. This CDR3 comprises 11 residues. CDR1 is SEHNR, CDR2 FQNEAQ, per germline (reference sequence). V was pared by 5 bases and J by 5 bases, with 7 bases between. CDR3 residues: CASSTAHEQYF. DNA for the CDR3: TGTGCCAGCAGCACCGCGCACGAGCAGTACTTC.

This clone was counted a single time. The chain combines TRBV28 with TRBJ2-7; D gene uncertain. Trimming took off 2 bases at V and 6 bases at J, with 14 bases between the two ends. Per the germline V gene, CDR1 is MDHEN and CDR2 is SYDVKM. The length of the CDR3 is 14 residues. CDR3 bases: TGTGCCAGCAGTTTAGTCGTCTCACGGTTCGAGCAGTACTTC. Translating gives CASSLVVSRFEQYF.